This is a list of T cell receptor beta chains from one sample in a study of neurological immune-mediated disorders. TCRdb re-analysed the 5' RACE reads in MiXCR, keeping a single row per CDR3 protein. Of fewer than 75,000 distinct CDR3 sequences listed, 3% to 3.5% are singletons. The source material was PBMCs. The receptors derive from a man between 40 and 49 years old with multiple sclerosis. The CDR3 runs from the conserved cysteine through the conserved F or W. D genes are given only for firm matches. A clone size is listed for some rows: how often the clone was seen (once, few, many), or a class if it is expanded.

d_call clone_size j_call v_call cdr3_aa cdr3_nt
. . TRBJ2-2 TRBV6-6 CASSLTGNGELFF TGTGCCAGCAGTCTAACAGGGAACGGGGAGCTGTTTTTT
. many TRBJ2-7 TRBV6-2/TRBV6-3 CASSHRVEQYF TGTGCCAGCAGTCACAGGGTCGAGCAGTACTTC
TRBD2 many TRBJ2-5 TRBV5-1 CASSAPSGRTTETQYF TGCGCCAGCAGCGCGCCTAGCGGGAGAACAACGGAGACCCAGTACTTC
TRBD1 many TRBJ1-2 TRBV5-1 CASSWNRGQEGYTF TGCGCCAGCAGCTGGAACAGGGGGCAGGAAGGCTACACCTTC
. many TRBJ2-1 TRBV3-1 CASSRQTGTRNEQFF TGTGCCAGCAGCCGACAGACAGGGACTAGGAATGAGCAGTTCTTC
TRBD2 many TRBJ2-1 TRBV20-1 CSATSSGGKSSYNEQFF TGCAGTGCCACATCTTCGGGGGGTAAGAGCTCCTACAATGAGCAGTTCTTC
. many TRBJ1-5 TRBV6-5 CASTKDSLSNQPQHF TGTGCCAGCACCAAGGACAGTCTTAGCAATCAGCCCCAGCATTTT
. many TRBJ2-5 TRBV7-6 CASSLTTGVQETQYF TGTGCCAGCAGCCTGACAACTGGGGTACAAGAGACCCAGTACTTC
. many TRBJ1-3 TRBV12-3/TRBV12-4 CASSLNTIYF TGTGCCAGCAGTTTGAACACCATATATTTT
TRBD1 few TRBJ1-1 TRBV12-3/TRBV12-4 CASRAPTGRGTEAFF TGTGCCAGCAGGGCCCCGACAGGGAGGGGGACTGAAGCTTTCTTT
. . TRBJ1-4 TRBV27 CASSFNGFDEKLFF TGTGCCAGCAGTTTCAACGGGTTTGATGAAAAACTGTTTTTT
TRBD1 many TRBJ2-7 TRBV27 CASRSDREKTYEQYF TGTGCCAGCAGGTCAGACAGGGAGAAGACCTACGAGCAGTACTTC
TRBD1 many TRBJ2-7 TRBV25-1 CASSAHPPLPGQIYEQYF TGTGCCAGCAGTGCCCACCCTCCCCTGCCGGGACAGATCTACGAGCAGTACTTC
. . TRBJ1-5 TRBV27 CASSLWDNQPQHF TGTGCCAGCAGTTTATGGGACAATCAGCCCCAGCATTTT
. many TRBJ1-1 TRBV12-3/TRBV12-4 CASRPQGRSTEAFF TGTGCCAGCAGGCCACAGGGTCGGAGCACTGAAGCTTTCTTT
TRBD1 many TRBJ1-2 TRBV20-1 CSAPGTDDNYGYTF TGCAGTGCTCCCGGGACAGACGATAACTATGGCTACACCTTC
. . TRBJ1-1 TRBV5-6 CASSFDGGAVETEAFF TGTGCCAGCAGCTTCGACGGGGGCGCGGTTGAAACTGAAGCTTTCTTT
. many TRBJ2-1 TRBV5-1 CASSISGDTYNEQFF TGCGCCAGCAGCATTTCCGGGGACACCTACAATGAGCAGTTCTTC
TRBD1 many TRBJ1-1 TRBV5-1 CASSPAQGGNTEAFF TGCGCCAGCAGCCCGGCACAGGGGGGAAACACTGAAGCTTTCTTT
TRBD1 many TRBJ1-1 TRBV29-1 CSVRQGERTEAFF TGCAGCGTTCGACAGGGGGAACGCACTGAAGCTTTCTTT
. many TRBJ1-6 TRBV6-6 CASSPGVRANSPLHF TGTGCCAGCTCTCCAGGGGTGCGCGCTAATTCACCCCTCCACTTT
. many TRBJ1-5 TRBV5-5 CASSLLAPVGGDQPQHF TGTGCCAGCAGCTTATTAGCTCCCGTGGGGGGCGATCAGCCCCAGCATTTT
. many TRBJ2-7 TRBV11-2 CASSLGLTAEQYF TGTGCCAGCAGCTTAGGACTGACGGCCGAGCAGTACTTC
. many TRBJ2-5 TRBV5-1 CASSLGRGKGQETQYF TGCGCCAGCAGCTTGGGCAGGGGCAAAGGGCAAGAGACCCAGTACTTC
. many TRBJ1-1 TRBV5-1 CASSRNRGDTEAFF TGCGCCAGCAGCCGAAACCGGGGGGACACTGAAGCTTTCTTT
. many TRBJ2-2 TRBV4-2 CASSQGYLRGNTGELFF TGTGCCAGCAGCCAGGGATATCTCCGCGGGAACACCGGGGAGCTGTTTTTT
TRBD1 many TRBJ2-5 TRBV6-5 CASSKTRQGHQETQYF TGTGCCAGCAGTAAAACTCGACAGGGACATCAAGAGACCCAGTACTTC
. many TRBJ2-1 TRBV24-1 CATSDFDGDGQFF TGTGCCACCAGTGATTTTGACGGGGACGGGCAGTTCTTC
TRBD2 many TRBJ2-2 TRBV3-1 CASSQSAGGYTGELFF TGTGCCAGCAGCCAATCAGCGGGGGGTTATACCGGGGAGCTGTTTTTT
. . TRBJ2-3 TRBV20-1 CSAQTWDTQYF TGCAGTGCGCAGACTTGGGATACGCAGTATTTT
. many TRBJ1-2 TRBV5-5 CASSRPTSVYGYTF TGTGCCAGCAGCCGCCCCACAAGCGTCTATGGCTACACCTTC
TRBD2 many TRBJ2-3 TRBV5-1 CASSRSGQSTDTQYF TGCGCCAGCAGCCGTAGCGGGCAAAGCACAGATACGCAGTATTTT